What follows are 22 T cell receptor beta chains derived from one specimen sequenced in a study of blood T cell repertoires in COVID-19. Profiled with immunoSEQ multiplex PCR; TCRdb holds only in-frame clones, not every one. The sample yields some 350,000 clones, around 87% seen once. Sequences were obtained from peripheral blood. These receptors were collected from a woman between 45 and 60 years old with COVID-19, enrolled during active disease.

This clone was seen repeatedly, ten times or more. The V and J genes are TRBV11-3 and TRBJ1-5; 7 bases are a match to TRBD1. V lost 6 bases, J lost 3 bases, and 8 bases stayed unmatched. This CDR3 spans 15 amino acids. Per germline, CDR1 SGHNT and CDR2 YENEEA. DNA of the CDR3: TGTGCCAGCAGTCGCGACAGGGTAAACAATCAGCCCCAGCATTTT. It is translated as CASSRDRVNNQPQHF.

This clone was seen a single time. The chain has TRBV7-2 and TRBJ1-4; tentative D call: TRBD1 (6 bases). The CDR3 is 14 residues long. CDR1 and CDR2 (germline): SGHTA, FQGNSA. The ends were cut back, 4 bases at V and 8 bases at J, with 14 bases in the middle. CDR3 amino acids: CASSSQGQLEKLFF. CDR3 nucleotide sequence: TGTGCCAGCAGCTCCCAGGGGCAACTGGAAAAACTGTTTTTT.

The chain recombines TRBV7-2 with TRBJ1-4; D call uncertain. The ends were cut back, 1 base at V and 2 bases at J, with 14 bases in the middle. The length of the CDR3 is 17 residues. Looked up from germline, CDR1 is SGHTA and CDR2 is FQGNSA. The CDR3 region is CASSLVYRSQTNEKLFF. The CDR3 nucleotides read TGTGCCAGCAGCTTAGTCTATAGATCACAGACTAATGAAAAACTGTTTTTT. The complete variable domain, with remaining parts taken from reference TRBV7-2 and TRBJ1-4, reads GAGVSQSPSNKVTEKGKDVELRCDPISGHTALYWYRQSLGQGLEFLIYFQGNSAPDKSGLPSDRFSAERTGGSVSTLTIQRTQQEDSAVYLCASSLVYRSQTNEKLFFGSGTQLSVL.

This rearrangement joins TRBV28 to TRBJ2-3, with 8 positions matching TRBD1. CDR1 is MDHEN, CDR2 SYDVKM, per germline. The CDR3 runs to 13 residues. The CDR3 reads CATTGVNTDTQYF. In DNA, the CDR3 is TGTGCAACGACAGGGGTAAACACAGATACGCAGTATTTT.

V gene TRBV18 combines with J gene TRBJ1-2, with TRBD1 matching over 11 bases. The CDR3 length is 18 residues. V lost 3 bases to trimming and J lost 4 bases; unmatched junction nucleotides: 13. Germline loops: CDR1 KGHSH, CDR2 LQKENI. The CDR3 DNA follows: TGTGCCAGCTCACCGGCAATCCCGGACAGGGGGCCTGCCTATGGCTACACCTTC. This sequence encodes CASSPAIPDRGPAYGYTF.

There are a few counts of this clone. The CDR3 DNA follows: TGTGCCAGCAGCCGGACACAGGGGGGCAGCCAGCCCCAGCATTTT. It encodes CASSRTQGGSQPQHF. The chain combines TRBV3-1 (or the pseudogene TRBV3-2) with TRBJ1-5, with TRBD1 matching over 8 bases. From germline, CDR1 is LGHDT and CDR2 YNNKEL (reference sequence). After removal of 4 bases from V and 7 bases from J, the junction contained 9 bases not matched to a gene. The CDR3 extends over 15 amino acids.

This chain links TRBV6-5 with TRBJ1-1; 9 positions match TRBD1. V shed 7 bases and J 6 bases; nucleotides not matched to a gene: 9. The CDR3 is 14 residues long. Per the germline V gene, CDR1 is MNHEY and CDR2 is SVGAGI. Here the CDR3 reads CASKQQGASAEAFF. The CDR3 DNA reads as TGTGCCAGCAAACAACAGGGGGCGTCCGCTGAAGCTTTCTTT.

The chain employs TRBV19 and TRBJ2-7, with TRBD1 matching 8 bases. After removal of 9 bases from V and 3 bases from J, the junction contained 10 bases not matched to a gene. The germline CDR1 and CDR2 sequences are LNHDA and SQIVND (reference sequence). CDR3 length: 14 residues. The CDR3 nucleotides read TGTGCCAGAACCGACAGGGGATCGGGCTACGAGCAGTACTTC. Its protein product is CARTDRGSGYEQYF.

The chain links TRBV18 to TRBJ2-4, with TRBD2 as a possible D gene (6 bases). The CDR3 is 13 residues long. Deletions cut 5 bases from V and 7 bases from J, with 12 bases between. Germline V gene data show CDR1 as KGHSH and CDR2 as LQKENI. Written as DNA, the CDR3 is TGTGCCAGCTCATATCCAGGAGGGAACATTCAGTACTTC. Protein product: CASSYPGGNIQYF.

The V call is TRBV6-5, the J call TRBJ1-6; D call uncertain. The germline V gene encodes CDR1 MNHEY and CDR2 SVGAGI. The CDR3 totals 14 residues. Trimming cost V 2 bases and J 7 bases, with 9 bases left between them. The CDR3 coding sequence is TGTGCCAGCAGTTACCCGGGCGGGAATTCACCCCTCCACTTT. It codes for CASSYPGGNSPLHF.

The gene calls are TRBV24-1 and TRBJ2-1; 9 positions match TRBD2. Germline V CDR1 and CDR2: KGHDR, SFDVKD. The V and J ends lost 4 bases and 2 bases, in that order; junction bases with no gene match: 5. This CDR3 comprises 16 residues. The CDR3 region is CATSEPLAGTYNEQFF. The DNA for the CDR3 is TGTGCCACCAGTGAGCCTCTAGCGGGAACCTACAATGAGCAGTTCTTC.

V is TRBV11-3 and J is TRBJ2-5; 7 bases align to TRBD2. Germline V gene lookup returns CDR1 SGHNT and CDR2 YENEEA. V lost 5 bases and J lost 1; bases outside the gene matches: 7. The CDR3 consists of 15 residues. The CDR3 DNA reads as TGTGCCAGCAGCCCCGAGGGCGGGAGCCAAGAGACCCAGTACTTC. This codes for CASSPEGGSQETQYF.

V gene TRBV30 combines with J gene TRBJ2-1; D might be TRBD2 (6 bases). The V end was cut by 8 bases, the J end by 2 bases, with 25 bases between. Germline CDR1 GTSNPN, CDR2 SVGIG (reference sequence). The CDR3 is made up of 17 amino acids. The CDR3 region is CALGGIPGRSAYNEQFF. CDR3 coding DNA: TGTGCCCTGGGCGGGATTCCTGGGCGTTCCGCCTACAATGAGCAGTTCTTC.

The chain uses TRBV9 and TRBJ2-1; 7 nucleotides agree with TRBD2. V gave up 4 bases and J gave up 4 bases; unmatched junction bases: 2. There are 13 residues in the CDR3. Germline V gene lookup returns CDR1 SGDLS and CDR2 YYNGEE. CDR3 DNA sequence: TGTGCCAGCAGCCCCGGGGGGTACAATGAGCAGTTCTTC. This codes for CASSPGGYNEQFF. The variable domain in full, with the rest retrieved from reference TRBV9 and TRBJ2-1, is DSGVTQTPKHLITATGQRVTLRCSPRSGDLSVYWYQQSLDQGLQFLIQYYNGEERAKGNILERFSAQQFPDLHSELNLSSLELGDSALYFCASSPGGYNEQFFGPGTRLTVL.

The J gene is TRBJ1-3, the V gene TRBV9; 8 nucleotides match TRBD1. Germline V lookup: CDR1 SGDLS, CDR2 YYNGEE. V was pared by 3 bases and J by 0 bases, with 8 bases of the junction left unmatched. This CDR3 has 17 residues. The CDR3: CASSADRGPSSGNTIYF. The CDR3 coding sequence is TGTGCCAGCAGCGCAGACAGGGGACCGAGCTCTGGAAACACCATATATTTT.

This chain connects TRBV6-6 to TRBJ1-2, with D unresolved. Germline loops: CDR1 MNHNY, CDR2 SVGAGI (reference sequence). V was cut by 6 bases and J by 8 bases, with 7 bases left in between. The CDR3 spans 10 residues. The CDR3 DNA reads as TGTGCCAGCAGACAACAGGGCTACACCTTC. It translates to CASRQQGYTF.

This clone was counted a few times. The CDR3 loop is CASSQSDRGYGYTF. Written as DNA, the CDR3 is TGTGCCAGCAGCCAGTCAGACCGCGGATATGGCTACACCTTC. This chain joins TRBV3-1 (or the pseudogene TRBV3-2) and TRBJ1-2; D gene unclear. Deletions cut 3 bases from V and 5 bases from J, with 13 bases between. The CDR3 has 14 amino acids. Germline V gene data show CDR1 as LGHDT and CDR2 as YNNKEL (reference sequence).

V gene TRBV7-9 combines with J gene TRBJ2-1, with a weak D call TRBD2 (5 bases). Germline CDR1 is SEHNR and CDR2 is FQNEAQ (reference sequence). The ends were cut back, 6 bases at V and 1 base at J, with 7 bases in the middle. The CDR3 loop spans 13 amino acids. CDR3 DNA sequence: TGTGCCAGCAGTCGCGGGTCCTACAATGAGCAGTTCTTC. This codes for CASSRGSYNEQFF.

The rearrangement links TRBV10-2 to TRBJ1-5; 11 nucleotides line up with TRBD1. CDR3 length equals 15 residues. V lost 5 bases, J lost 6 bases, and 6 bases stayed unmatched. CDR1 and CDR2 from the germline V gene are WSHSY and SAAADI. CDR3 nucleotides: TGCGCCAGCAGTTCCGGACAGGGGGCGTCTCAGCCCCAGCATTTT. Protein: CASSSGQGASQPQHF.

The V call is TRBV7-9, the J call TRBJ2-3; 10 nucleotides line up with TRBD2. V shed 5 bases, J shed 2 bases, and the junction held 4 bases outside the gene matches. The V gene's germline CDR1 is SEHNR and CDR2 FQNEAQ (reference sequence). This CDR3 comprises 15 residues. The CDR3 DNA reads TGTGCCAGCAGCCAACTAGCGGGACTCACAGATACGCAGTATTTT. Amino acid sequence: CASSQLAGLTDTQYF.

The chain combines TRBV19 with TRBJ1-1; 7 nucleotides line up with TRBD1. V trimming: 6 bases; J trimming: 0 bases; junction bases outside the gene matches: 13. This CDR3 is built from 17 residues. Germline assignment: CDR1 LNHDA and CDR2 SQIVND (reference sequence). The DNA for the CDR3 is TGTGCCAGTAGGGAAAGGACAGGTAAAGGCATGAACACTGAAGCTTTCTTT. It is translated as CASRERTGKGMNTEAFF. The whole variable domain, filled in from reference TRBV19 and TRBJ1-1, reads DGGITQSPKYLFRKEGQNVTLSCEQNLNHDAMYWYRQDPGQGLRLIYYSQIVNDFQKGDIAEGYSVSREKKESFPLTVTSAQKNPTAFYLCASRERTGKGMNTEAFFGQGTRLTVV.

V gene TRBV6-2 or TRBV6-3 combines with J gene TRBJ2-1; 12 bases fit TRBD2. The junction had 13 bases not matched to a gene; V was cut back by 6 bases and J by 7 bases. CDR1 is MNHEY, CDR2 SVGEGT, per germline. The CDR3 totals 17 residues. CDR3 sequence: CASSRIGTSGRWNEQFF. In nucleotides, the CDR3 is TGTGCCAGCAGCCGGATAGGGACTAGCGGGCGTTGGAATGAGCAGTTCTTC.